The clone carrying this T cell receptor beta chain has just a few counts. The data stem from a study of spatial heterogeneity in lung cancer. Individual TCR cDNA molecules each bore their own unique molecular identifier. TCRdb redid the calling of the 5' RACE reads with MiXCR, one entry per CDR3 protein. The sample shows 70,000 to 90,000 distinct CDR3 sequences, about an eighth of them seen only once. The V end lost 5 bases, the J end lost 0 bases, and 11 bases lay between the germline ends. This CDR3 is 15 amino acids long. In germline, CDR1 is SNHLY, CDR2 FYNNEI. Time point reported: sample taken at primary tumor resection. TCRs were sequenced from unsorted whole RNA of tumor, nontumor lung or PBMC.

The sequences come from PBMCs, collected at surgery. The chain employs TRBV2 and TRBJ2-1, with D tentatively TRBD2 (5 bases). The clonotype comes from a male donor with early-stage non-small cell lung cancer. CDR3 residues: CASSLDLFSYNEQFF. The CDR3 DNA sequence: TGTGCCAGCAGTTTGGACTTGTTCTCCTACAATGAGCAGTTCTTC. The full variable domain, rest sourced from reference TRBV2 and TRBJ2-1, is EPEVTQTPSHQVTQMGQEVILRCVPISNHLYFYWYRQILGQKVEFLVSFYNNEISEKSEIFDDQFSVERPDGSNFTLKIRSTKLEDSAMYFCASSLDLFSYNEQFFGPGTRLTVL.